This T cell receptor (beta chain) was captured in a study of blood T cell repertoires in COVID-19. Overall study: PBMCs, B-cell-depleted T cells, or T cells were the source of the cDNA or gDNA that made up the material.

Clones were sequenced by immunoSEQ multiplex PCR, and TCRdb holds only the in-frame ones, with some missing. The data contain around 120,000 clones, 80% to 90% of them singletons. V lost 0 bases and J lost 4, with 6 bases in between. CDR1 is MNHEY and CDR2 is SVGAGI in the germline V gene. The CDR3 is 13 amino acids. The clonotype originates from a woman aged 70 to 79 with acute or convalescent COVID-19. This chain joins TRBV6-5 and TRBJ1-2; no reliable D call. Specimen: peripheral blood. Here the CDR3 DNA reads TGTGCCAGCAGTTACTCGGGCCTCTATGGCTACACCTTC. Its translation is CASSYSGLYGYTF.